The T cell receptor (beta chain) under discussion was sequenced for a study of cytomegalovirus exposure and HLA in healthy donors. V shed 2 bases, J shed 8 bases, and the junction held 1 base outside the gene matches. This CDR3 has 12 amino acids. Germline CDR1 and CDR2: SGDLS and YYNGEE. Both 60 Vbeta primers and 13 Jbeta primers went into the PCR. Sequenced by immunoSEQ multiplex PCR; TCRdb stores in-frame clones only, minus some. Here the sample spans approximately 190,000 clones, about 13% being singletons. Sequencing was carried out using PBMCs. The chain carries TRBV9 and TRBJ1-1; 9 nucleotides line up with TRBD1. This receptor was obtained from a man aged 50-60 years in good health and CMV-seropositive. The CDR3 region is CASSVGTGEAFF. The DNA of the CDR3 is TGTGCCAGCAGCGTGGGGACAGGGGAAGCTTTCTTT. Complete variable domain (other parts from reference TRBV9 and TRBJ1-1): DSGVTQTPKHLITATGQRVTLRCSPRSGDLSVYWYQQSLDQGLQFLIQYYNGEERAKGNILERFSAQQFPDLHSELNLSSLELGDSALYFCASSVGTGEAFFGQGTRLTVV.